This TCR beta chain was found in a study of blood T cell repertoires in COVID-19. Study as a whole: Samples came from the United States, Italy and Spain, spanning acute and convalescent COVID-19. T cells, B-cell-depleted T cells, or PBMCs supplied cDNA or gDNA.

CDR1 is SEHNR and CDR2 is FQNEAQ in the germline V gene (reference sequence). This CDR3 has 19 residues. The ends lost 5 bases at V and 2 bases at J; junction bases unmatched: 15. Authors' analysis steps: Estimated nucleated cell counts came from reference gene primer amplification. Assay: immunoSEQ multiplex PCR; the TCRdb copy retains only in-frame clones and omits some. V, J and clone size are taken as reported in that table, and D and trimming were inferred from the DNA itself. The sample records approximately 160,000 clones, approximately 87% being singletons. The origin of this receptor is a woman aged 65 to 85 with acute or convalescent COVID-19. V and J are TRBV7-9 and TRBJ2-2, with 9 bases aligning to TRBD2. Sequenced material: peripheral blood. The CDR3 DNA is TGTGCCAGCAGCCCTACTCGCGGGGGGGCCCAGGGAAACACCGGGGAGCTGTTTTTT. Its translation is CASSPTRGGAQGNTGELFF.